A single sample is the source of the 20 T cell receptor beta chains below, sequenced in a study of cytomegalovirus exposure and HLA in healthy donors. Researchers ran the PCR with 60 Vbeta and 13 Jbeta primers. The data were produced by immunoSEQ multiplex PCR, yet TCRdb's version contains in-frame clones alone and is incomplete. The sample consists of roughly 100,000 clones, under 80% of them appearing once. Sequencing was carried out using PBMCs. Receptor source: a woman in her forties or fifties in good health and CMV-seropositive.

The chain is built from TRBV7-8 and TRBJ1-2, with D perhaps TRBD1 (6 bases). Per the germline V gene, CDR1 is SGHVS and CDR2 is FQNEAQ. With 8 bases removed from V and 7 bases from J, the gap between germline ends came to 23 bases. CDR3 length equals 15 residues. The CDR3 region is CASALRGAGVGGYTF. As DNA, the CDR3 is TGTGCCAGCGCCCTAAGGGGGGCGGGAGTTGGTGGCTACACCTTC.

The CDR3 region is CASTRGYLYEQYF. CDR3 DNA sequence: TGTGCCAGCACCAGGGGATACCTCTACGAGCAGTACTTC. The chain has TRBV28 and TRBJ2-7; D might be TRBD1 (6 bases). Germline CDR1 MDHEN, CDR2 SYDVKM. V was cut by 7 bases and J by 3 bases, with 13 bases left in between. The CDR3 covers 13 residues. The whole variable domain, filled in from reference TRBV28 and TRBJ2-7, reads DVKVTQSSRYLVKRTGEKVFLECVQDMDHENMFWYRQDPGLGLRLIYFSYDVKMKEKGDIPEGYSVSREKKERFSLILESASTNQTSMYLCASTRGYLYEQYFGPGTRLTVT.

The J gene is TRBJ1-2, the V gene TRBV10-1; D uncertain. In germline, CDR1 is WNHNN, CDR2 SYGVQD (reference sequence). The CDR3 spans 15 residues. V lost 0 bases, J lost 7 bases, and 15 bases lay in between. The CDR3 sequence: CASSESGGSLAGYTF. The CDR3 coding sequence is TGCGCCAGCAGTGAGTCCGGCGGCAGCCTGGCTGGCTACACCTTC.

This chain joins TRBV4-3 and TRBJ1-1; D gene unclear. Deletions cut 1 base from V and 0 bases from J, with 9 bases between. This CDR3 has 15 amino acids. Germline V gene sequence: CDR1 LGHNA, CDR2 YSLEER. Here the CDR3 reads CASSQGTGVNTEAFF. Written as DNA, the CDR3 is TGCGCCAGCAGCCAAGGAACCGGGGTGAACACTGAAGCTTTCTTT.

In its sample, this clone was seen once. The chain combines TRBV2 with TRBJ1-1; 8 bases map to TRBD1. The CDR3 contains 14 residues. Germline V CDR1 and CDR2: SNHLY, FYNNEI. Trimming removed 6 bases from V and 4 bases from J; junction bases left unmatched: 7. CDR3 coding DNA: TGTGCCAGCAGAGGCAGGACAGGGACCACTGAAGCTTTCTTT. This translates into CASRGRTGTTEAFF. Filled out from reference TRBV2 and TRBJ1-1, the complete variable domain reads EPEVTQTPSHQVTQMGQEVILRCVPISNHLYFYWYRQILGQKVEFLVSFYNNEISEKSEIFDDQFSVERPDGSNFTLKIRSTKLEDSAMYFCASRGRTGTTEAFFGQGTRLTVV.

This rearrangement joins TRBV5-1 to TRBJ1-1; D gene uncertain. This CDR3 has 15 residues. Trimming removed 4 bases from V and 5 bases from J, with 18 bases in between. The germline gives CDR1 SGHRS, CDR2 YFSETQ. This CDR3 reads CASSGGYVGSTEAFF. The CDR3 nucleotides read TGCGCCAGCAGCGGAGGGTACGTGGGGTCTACTGAAGCTTTCTTT.

This chain links TRBV6-5 with TRBJ1-1; no definite D call. CDR1 is MNHEY, CDR2 SVGAGI, per germline. V was pared by 5 bases and J by 3 bases, with 4 bases between. This CDR3 comprises 11 residues. The CDR3: CASSQYTEAFF. The CDR3 region has the DNA TGTGCCAGCAGTCAATACACTGAAGCTTTCTTT.

The V and J genes are TRBV21-1 and TRBJ1-2. TRBV21-1 is a listed pseudogene. The CDR3 loop spans 13 amino acids. The CDR3 DNA reads as TGTGCCAGCAGCGTGCGGGAGGTGGCGGGGAACACCTTC. Translated: CASSVREVAGNTF.

J is TRBJ2-7 and V is TRBV19; 12 bases line up with TRBD2. V dropped 8 bases and J dropped 1; count of bases not matched to a gene: 3. The CDR3 is 14 amino acids. Germline loops: CDR1 LNHDA, CDR2 SQIVND (reference sequence). The CDR3 DNA is TGTGCCAGTCAAGGACTAGCGGGATCCTACGAGCAGTACTTC. Encoded protein: CASQGLAGSYEQYF.

The chain links TRBV28 to TRBJ2-7; D possibly corresponds to TRBD1 (5 bases). The CDR3 is made up of 16 amino acids. Deletions cut 6 bases from V and 0 bases from J, with 18 bases between. Germline loops: CDR1 MDHEN, CDR2 SYDVKM. CDR3 sequence reads: CASSTYLGHISYEQYF. DNA of the CDR3: TGTGCCAGCAGCACGTATTTAGGACACATCTCCTACGAGCAGTACTTC.

The table lists this clone with a count of one. This rearrangement joins TRBV9 to TRBJ2-2, with D hard to call. This CDR3 has 13 residues. Between the trimmed V and J ends, which lost 3 bases and 6 bases, there was a span of 9 bases. Germline V CDR1 and CDR2: SGDLS, YYNGEE. The CDR3 spells CASSEGTAGELFF. The CDR3 nucleotides read TGTGCCAGCAGCGAAGGTACAGCCGGGGAGCTGTTTTTT. The variable domain in full, completed from reference TRBV9 and TRBJ2-2, reads DSGVTQTPKHLITATGQRVTLRCSPRSGDLSVYWYQQSLDQGLQFLIQYYNGEERAKGNILERFSAQQFPDLHSELNLSSLELGDSALYFCASSEGTAGELFFGEGSRLTVL.

The V gene is TRBV6-5, the J gene TRBJ2-7, with 9 positions matching TRBD1. The length of the CDR3 is 15 residues. The V segment lost 11 bases and the J segment 6 bases; nucleotides outside the gene matches: 17. CDR1 is MNHEY and CDR2 is SVGAGI in the germline V gene. The CDR3 DNA follows: TGTGCCGCTACTGAAATTGGACAGGGGAGGCGCGAGCAGTACTTC. Translating gives CAATEIGQGRREQYF.

The sample holds a few counts of this clone. This rearrangement joins TRBV2 to TRBJ1-5, with TRBD1 identical over 7 bases. Germline CDR1 and CDR2: SNHLY and FYNNEI. Unmatched junction bases numbered 5, after V lost 2 bases and J lost 4 bases. The length of the CDR3 is 15 residues. DNA of the CDR3: TGTGCCAGCAGTGAACGGACAGGCACAAATCAGCCCCAGCATTTT. Amino acids: CASSERTGTNQPQHF.

This clone was detected only once. The genes are TRBV29-1 and TRBJ1-3; no reliable D call. The V and J ends lost 4 bases and 3 bases respectively, with 10 bases between them. Germline-derived CDR1 and CDR2 are SQVTM and ANQGSEA. This CDR3 contains 13 residues. CDR3 residues: CSVGALYGNTIYF. CDR3 coding DNA: TGCAGCGTTGGGGCACTCTATGGAAACACCATATATTTT.

The V call is TRBV27, the J call TRBJ1-4, with TRBD1 matching over 8 bases. Per germline, CDR1 MNHEY and CDR2 SMNVEV (reference sequence). The CDR3 is 15 amino acids. With V trimmed by 10 bases and J by 5 bases, 12 bases remained unmatched. The CDR3 bases are TGTGCCACGAGAGCCCAGGGGGCAGGGAATGAAAAACTGTTTTTT. It encodes CATRAQGAGNEKLFF.

Turning to this clone: Sequence at one end of the junction differs from germline and may be a read error. This chain connects TRBV7-9 to TRBJ2-7; the D gene is possibly TRBD2 (6 bases). CDR1 and CDR2 from the germline V gene are SEHNR and FQNEAQ (reference sequence). This CDR3 contains 12 residues. The CDR3 DNA is TGTTCCAGCAGCCCCGGGGGCTACGAGCAGTACTTC. Translation: CSSSPGGYEQYF.

This sequence joins TRBV2 and TRBJ2-1; TRBD2 matches 13 bases. Per the germline V gene, CDR1 is SNHLY and CDR2 is FYNNEI. With 7 bases clipped from V and 2 bases from J, the junction kept 5 bases outside the gene matches. The CDR3 covers 16 residues. CDR3 sequence (DNA): TGTGCCAGCATCACTAGCGGGGGGGCCACCTACAATGAGCAGTTCTTC. Amino acids: CASITSGGATYNEQFF.

In this sample, this clone turned up once. This rearrangement joins TRBV11-2 to TRBJ2-3; maybe TRBD2 (7 bases). V was clipped by 0 bases and J by 3 bases, with 10 bases between them. CDR1 is SGHAT and CDR2 is FQNNGV in the germline V gene. CDR3 length: 15 residues. This CDR3 reads CASSLEGGATDTQYF. CDR3 DNA: TGTGCCAGCAGCTTAGAGGGGGGGGCAACAGATACGCAGTATTTT. Variable domain in full (rest from reference TRBV11-2 and TRBJ2-3): EAGVAQSPRYKIIEKRQSVAFWCNPISGHATLYWYQQILGQGPKLLIQFQNNGVVDDSQLPKDRFSAERLKGVDSTLKIQPAKLEDSAVYLCASSLEGGATDTQYFGPGTRLTVL.

This rearrangement joins TRBV7-3 to TRBJ2-3, with TRBD1 identical over 12 bases. CDR3 length: 20 amino acids. Germline V gives CDR1 SGHTA, CDR2 FQGTGA. J was trimmed by 3 bases and V by 5 bases; bases with no gene match: 18. For the CDR3, the DNA is TGTGCCAGCAGCGCGACGGGACAGGGGGCGCGAACACTACCTACAGATACGCAGTATTTT. This codes for CASSATGQGARTLPTDTQYF.

The chain's CDR3 is CASSLVSSFGTEAFF. The DNA of the CDR3 is TGTGCCAGCAGCTTGGTCTCCTCGTTCGGGACTGAAGCTTTCTTT. V is TRBV5-4 and J is TRBJ1-1; D is unresolved. The V gene lost 0 bases and the J gene lost 5 bases, with 14 bases spanning the gap. The germline CDR1 and CDR2 sequences are SGHNT and YYREEE (reference sequence). The CDR3 contains 15 residues.